The 20 T cell receptor beta chains below all came from one sample that was sequenced in a study of control samples from healthy donors and cancer patients. The method was immunoSEQ multiplex PCR; TCRdb's version includes in-frame clones alone and lacks a portion of them. The sample contains 50,000 to 65,000 clones, about nine tenths of which appear only once. Sequencing used PBMCs. Source of these receptors: a woman between 45 and 60 years old with colorectal cancer.

The J gene is TRBJ1-5, the V gene TRBV28; possibly TRBD1 for D (6 bases). Germline CDR1 and CDR2: MDHEN and SYDVKM. V was clipped by 1 base and J by 2 bases, with 15 bases between them. The CDR3 length is 17 residues. The CDR3 here is CASSLSGGAWGNQPQHF. DNA of the CDR3: TGTGCCAGCAGTTTATCCGGGGGCGCGTGGGGCAATCAGCCCCAGCATTTT.

The V call is TRBV6-5, the J call TRBJ1-2; TRBD1 is a possible D gene (5 bases). CDR3 size: 13 residues. Germline lookup yields CDR1 MNHEY and CDR2 SVGAGI. The V end lost 7 bases, the J end lost 6 bases, and 15 bases lay between the germline ends. Here the CDR3 DNA reads TGTGCCAGCACCTCCCCACAGGTCCATGGCTACACCTTC. Amino acids: CASTSPQVHGYTF.

The chain couples TRBV27 to TRBJ2-7, with 9 bases identical to TRBD1. The J segment lost 4 bases and the V segment lost 5 bases, leaving 6 bases of the junction unmatched. CDR3 length: 14 amino acids. The germline V gene has CDR1 MNHEY and CDR2 SMNVEV (reference sequence). The CDR3, as DNA: TGTGCCAGCAGTATACCGGGACAGGGATACGAGCAGTACTTC. As protein: CASSIPGQGYEQYF.

The chain couples TRBV5-1 to TRBJ2-7, with 15 bases lining up with TRBD2. Germline V gives CDR1 SGHRS, CDR2 YFSETQ. The CDR3 covers 14 residues. V trimming: 4 bases; J trimming: 8 bases; junction bases outside the gene matches: 4. Written as DNA, the CDR3 is TGCGCCAGCAGCACGGGACTAGCGGGAGGTAAGCAGTACTTC. It specifies CASSTGLAGGKQYF.

V usage is TRBV6-6 and J usage is TRBJ1-3; D unclear. V lost 6 bases and J lost 4, with 22 bases in between. Germline assignment: CDR1 MNHNY and CDR2 SVGAGI (reference sequence). The CDR3 has 17 residues. The CDR3 nucleotides read TGTGCCAGCAGGCGACTCACGAACCTCCGGAGGGGAAACACCATATATTTT. This translates into CASRRLTNLRRGNTIYF.

This sequence joins TRBV7-9 and TRBJ1-1; D gene ambiguous. V was clipped by 4 bases and J by 4 bases, with 13 bases between them. CDR1 SEHNR and CDR2 FQNEAQ come from the germline V gene (reference sequence). The CDR3 is 14 residues long. The CDR3 sequence is CASSWTALVTEAFF. DNA for the CDR3: TGTGCCAGCAGCTGGACCGCCTTGGTCACTGAAGCTTTCTTT.

The genes are TRBV5-1 and TRBJ2-5; D is unclear. The CDR3 has 14 amino acids. Per germline, CDR1 SGHRS and CDR2 YFSETQ. The V and J ends lost 1 base and 2 bases respectively, with 9 bases between them. DNA for the CDR3: TGCGCCAGCAGCTTGTCTACAACTCAAGAGACCCAGTACTTC. Encoded protein: CASSLSTTQETQYF.

The chain recombines TRBV5-1 with TRBJ1-2; D gene unclear. The CDR3 spans 14 residues. The germline V and J ends were trimmed by 7 bases and 5 bases, with 18 bases remaining between them. Germline V gives CDR1 SGHRS, CDR2 YFSETQ. The CDR3 DNA reads TGCGCCAGCGCCTCGGCAGGTCAAAGTTATGGCTACACCTTC. Protein product: CASASAGQSYGYTF.

This clone was detected only a few times. V is TRBV3-1 (or the pseudogene TRBV3-2) and J is TRBJ1-2; D not certain. The V and J ends lost 1 base and 4 bases respectively, with 7 bases between them. Germline CDR1 LGHDT, CDR2 YNNKEL (reference sequence). The CDR3 contains 13 residues. The chain's CDR3 is CASSQAEGYGYTF. The CDR3 DNA reads as TGTGCCAGCAGCCAAGCCGAAGGCTATGGCTACACCTTC.

This clone was observed a handful of times. The chain couples TRBV5-1 to TRBJ2-3, with 11 bases fitting TRBD1. The V gene end was trimmed by 4 bases and the J gene end by 0 bases; junction bases not matched to a gene: 16. CDR1 is SGHRS, CDR2 YFSETQ, per germline. This CDR3 is built from 20 residues. The CDR3 DNA follows: TGCGCCAGCAGCCACCGGGGGAGGACAGGGGGCCCTCTTAGCACAGATACGCAGTATTTT. This codes for CASSHRGRTGGPLSTDTQYF.

The chain is built from TRBV5-1 and TRBJ2-1; 8 bases fit TRBD2. The CDR3 extends over 13 amino acids. Unmatched junction bases numbered 1, after V lost 4 bases and J lost 4 bases. Germline-derived CDR1 and CDR2 are SGHRS and YFSETQ. DNA for the CDR3: TGCGCCAGCAGCACTAGCGGATACAATGAGCAGTTCTTC. Translation: CASSTSGYNEQFF.

V and J are TRBV29-1 and TRBJ2-6; D not resolved. The V gene lost 5 bases and the J gene lost 4 bases, with 12 bases spanning the gap. The germline gives CDR1 SQVTM, CDR2 ANQGSEA. The CDR3 loop spans 14 amino acids. CDR3 coding DNA: TGCAGCGTTCGCTGGTTAAGCGGGGCCAACGTCCTGACTTTC. This encodes CSVRWLSGANVLTF.

This clone was found a few times. The rearrangement links TRBV4-1 to TRBJ1-6, with a weak D call TRBD1 (6 bases). The CDR3 extends over 19 amino acids. V was shortened by 4 bases and J by 8 bases, with 27 bases between the two germline ends. Germline values: CDR1 MGHRA, CDR2 YSYEKL. CDR3 sequence reads: CASSRNNRVAQSSHSPLHF. As DNA, the CDR3 is TGCGCCAGCAGCCGGAACAACAGGGTGGCCCAATCCTCCCATTCACCCCTCCACTTT.

J is TRBJ2-7 and V is TRBV5-5; 10 nucleotides match TRBD2. Per the germline V gene, CDR1 is SGHKS and CDR2 is YYEKEE (reference sequence). The V and J ends lost 6 bases and 5 bases, in that order; junction bases with no gene match: 14. The CDR3 is made up of 16 amino acids. CDR3 amino acids: CASTLERASGSHEQYF. The CDR3 coding sequence is TGTGCCAGCACCCTGGAGCGGGCTAGCGGGAGCCACGAGCAGTACTTC.

The gene calls are TRBV19 and TRBJ2-3; 10 nucleotides line up with TRBD2. The V and J ends lost 6 bases and 1 base, in that order; junction bases with no gene match: 7. The length of the CDR3 is 16 residues. CDR1 is LNHDA, CDR2 SQIVND, per germline (reference sequence). The CDR3 loop reads CASSQRGGWGTDTQYF. CDR3 sequence (DNA): TGTGCCAGTAGCCAGCGGGGGGGCTGGGGCACAGATACGCAGTATTTT.

The chain is built from TRBV15 and TRBJ1-5, with D perhaps matching TRBD1 (6 bases). Looked up from germline, CDR1 is LNHNV and CDR2 is YYDKDF (reference sequence). Trimming cost V 4 bases and J 1 base, with 11 bases left between them. The CDR3 loop spans 15 amino acids. The DNA for the CDR3 is TGTGCCACCAGCATGGGGGCCCGGAGCAATCAGCCCCAGCATTTT. Translation: CATSMGARSNQPQHF. The whole variable domain, filled in from reference TRBV15 and TRBJ1-5, reads DAMVIQNPRYQVTQFGKPVTLSCSQTLNHNVMYWYQQKSSQAPKLLFHYYDKDFNNEADTPDNFQSRRPNTSFCFLDIRSPGLGDTAMYLCATSMGARSNQPQHFGDGTRLSIL.

The rearrangement links TRBV24-1 to TRBJ2-2; 9 bases match TRBD1. The CDR3 has 16 amino acids. Germline loops: CDR1 KGHDR, CDR2 SFDVKD. The trim removed 7 bases at V and 1 base at J, leaving 6 bases unmatched. The CDR3 nucleotides are TGTGCCACCAGATCAGGGGGACAGGGGAACACCGGGGAGCTGTTTTTT. Protein product: CATRSGGQGNTGELFF.

The rearrangement links TRBV5-1 to TRBJ2-1, with D tentatively TRBD2 (6 bases). The CDR3 has 12 residues. V was clipped by 2 bases and J by 9 bases, with 9 bases between them. The germline gives CDR1 SGHRS, CDR2 YFSETQ. As DNA, the CDR3 is TGCGCCAGCAGCTTACGGGGGACTGAGCAGTTCTTC. Translated: CASSLRGTEQFF.

The gene calls are TRBV28 and TRBJ1-1, with no clear D. CDR1 and CDR2 (germline): MDHEN, SYDVKM. Trimming stripped 7 bases from V and 0 bases from J, with 6 bases between. The CDR3 spans 12 residues. The CDR3 region has the DNA TGTGCCAGCAAGTCAGTGAACACTGAAGCTTTCTTT. Its translation is CASKSVNTEAFF. Using reference TRBV28 and TRBJ1-1 for the parts outside the CDR3, the full variable domain is DVKVTQSSRYLVKRTGEKVFLECVQDMDHENMFWYRQDPGLGLRLIYFSYDVKMKEKGDIPEGYSVSREKKERFSLILESASTNQTSMYLCASKSVNTEAFFGQGTRLTVV.

The chain joins TRBV5-1 to TRBJ1-2, with a possible D match to TRBD1 (6 bases). Per germline, CDR1 SGHRS and CDR2 YFSETQ. The CDR3 contains 14 residues. Trimming left V 3 bases short and J 8 bases short, with 17 bases between. CDR3 DNA: TGCGCCAGCAGCTCTGCCGGGGGGCCTCTAGGCTACACCTTC. Translated: CASSSAGGPLGYTF.